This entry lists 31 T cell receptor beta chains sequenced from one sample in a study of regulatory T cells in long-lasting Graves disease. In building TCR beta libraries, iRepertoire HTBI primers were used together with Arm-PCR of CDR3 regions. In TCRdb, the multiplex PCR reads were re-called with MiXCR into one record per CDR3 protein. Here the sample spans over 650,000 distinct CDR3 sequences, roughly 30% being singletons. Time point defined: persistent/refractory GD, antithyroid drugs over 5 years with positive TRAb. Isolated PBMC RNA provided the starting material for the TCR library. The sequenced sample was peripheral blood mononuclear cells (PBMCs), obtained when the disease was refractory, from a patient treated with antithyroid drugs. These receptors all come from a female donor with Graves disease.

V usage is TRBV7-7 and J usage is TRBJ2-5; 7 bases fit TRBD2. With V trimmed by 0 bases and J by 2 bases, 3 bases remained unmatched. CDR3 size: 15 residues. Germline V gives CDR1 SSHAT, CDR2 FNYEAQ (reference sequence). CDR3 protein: CASSLATSAQETQYF. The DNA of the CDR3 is TGTGCCAGCAGCTTAGCAACTAGCGCGCAAGAGACCCAGTACTTC.

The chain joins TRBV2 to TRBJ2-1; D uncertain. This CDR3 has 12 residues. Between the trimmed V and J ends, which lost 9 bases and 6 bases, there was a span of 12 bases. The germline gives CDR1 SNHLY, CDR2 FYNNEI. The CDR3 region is CASTIGGNEQFF. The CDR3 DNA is TGTGCCAGTACTATTGGTGGCAATGAGCAGTTCTTC.

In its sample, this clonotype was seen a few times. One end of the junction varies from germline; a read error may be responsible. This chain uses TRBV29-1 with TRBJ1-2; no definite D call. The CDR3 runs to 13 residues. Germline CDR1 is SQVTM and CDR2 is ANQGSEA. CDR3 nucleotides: TGCAGCGTTAAAGATTCACGCCCCTATGGCTACACCTTC. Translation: CSVKDSRPYGYTF.

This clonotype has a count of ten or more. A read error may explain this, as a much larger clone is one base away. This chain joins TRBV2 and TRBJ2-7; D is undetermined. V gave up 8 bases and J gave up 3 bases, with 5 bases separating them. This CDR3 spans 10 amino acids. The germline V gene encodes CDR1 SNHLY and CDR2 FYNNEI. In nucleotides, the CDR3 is TGTGCCAGCGGGGACTACGAGCAGTACTTC. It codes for CASGDYEQYF.

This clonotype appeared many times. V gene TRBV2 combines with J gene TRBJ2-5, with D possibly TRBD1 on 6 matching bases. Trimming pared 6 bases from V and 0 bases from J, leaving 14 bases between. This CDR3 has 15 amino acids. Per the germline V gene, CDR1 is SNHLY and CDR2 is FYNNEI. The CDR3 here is CASSESGVYQETQYF. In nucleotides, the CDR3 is TGTGCCAGCAGCGAATCAGGGGTATACCAAGAGACCCAGTACTTC.

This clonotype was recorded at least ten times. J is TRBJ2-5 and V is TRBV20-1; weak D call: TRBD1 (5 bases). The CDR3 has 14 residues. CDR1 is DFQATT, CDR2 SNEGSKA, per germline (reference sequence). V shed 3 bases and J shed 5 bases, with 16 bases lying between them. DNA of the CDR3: TGCAGTGCTAGTTGGCAGGGTCCCCAGGAGACCCAGTACTTC. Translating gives CSASWQGPQETQYF.

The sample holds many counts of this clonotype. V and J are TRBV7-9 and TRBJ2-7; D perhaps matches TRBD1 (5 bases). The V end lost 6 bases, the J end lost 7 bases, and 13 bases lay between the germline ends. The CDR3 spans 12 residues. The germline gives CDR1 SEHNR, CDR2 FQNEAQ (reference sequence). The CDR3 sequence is CASSHTGDEQYF. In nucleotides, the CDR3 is TGTGCCAGCAGTCATACAGGTGATGAGCAGTACTTC. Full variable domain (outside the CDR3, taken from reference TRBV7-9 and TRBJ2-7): DTGVSQNPRHKITKRGQNVTFRCDPISEHNRLYWYRQTLGQGPEFLTYFQNEAQLEKSRLLSDRFSAERPKGSFSTLEIQRTEQGDSAMYLCASSHTGDEQYFGPGTRLTVT.

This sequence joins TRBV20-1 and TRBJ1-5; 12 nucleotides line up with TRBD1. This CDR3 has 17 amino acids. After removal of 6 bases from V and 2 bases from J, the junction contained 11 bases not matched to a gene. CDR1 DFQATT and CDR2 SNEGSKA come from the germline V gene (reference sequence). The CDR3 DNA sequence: TGCAGTGCAACCACGGGACAGGGGGCCAGAGGCAATCAGCCCCAGCATTTT. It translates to CSATTGQGARGNQPQHF.

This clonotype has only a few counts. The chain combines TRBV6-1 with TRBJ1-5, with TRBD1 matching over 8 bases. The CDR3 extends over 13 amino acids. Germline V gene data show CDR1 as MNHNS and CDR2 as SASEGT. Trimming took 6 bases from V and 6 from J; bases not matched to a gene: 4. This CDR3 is CASRDRATQPQHF. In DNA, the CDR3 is TGTGCCAGCAGGGACAGGGCTACTCAGCCCCAGCATTTT.

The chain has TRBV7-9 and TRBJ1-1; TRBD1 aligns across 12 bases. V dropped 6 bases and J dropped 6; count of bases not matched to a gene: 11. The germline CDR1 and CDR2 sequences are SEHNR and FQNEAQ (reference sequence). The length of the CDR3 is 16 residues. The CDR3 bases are TGTGCCAGCAGTCAGGGACAGGGGGCGCAAGGCCCTGAAGCTTTCTTT. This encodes CASSQGQGAQGPEAFF.

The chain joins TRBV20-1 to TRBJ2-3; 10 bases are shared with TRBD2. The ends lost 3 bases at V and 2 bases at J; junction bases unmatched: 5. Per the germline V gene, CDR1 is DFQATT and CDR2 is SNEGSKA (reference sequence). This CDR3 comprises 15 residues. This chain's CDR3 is CSASPTSGNTDTQYF. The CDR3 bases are TGCAGTGCTAGCCCAACTAGCGGGAACACAGATACGCAGTATTTT.

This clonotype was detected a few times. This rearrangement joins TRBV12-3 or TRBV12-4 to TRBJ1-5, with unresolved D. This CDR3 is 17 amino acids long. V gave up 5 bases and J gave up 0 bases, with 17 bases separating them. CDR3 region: CASSEVSWSNSNQPQHF. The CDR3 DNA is TGTGCCAGCAGTGAAGTCTCGTGGTCCAATAGCAATCAGCCCCAGCATTTT.

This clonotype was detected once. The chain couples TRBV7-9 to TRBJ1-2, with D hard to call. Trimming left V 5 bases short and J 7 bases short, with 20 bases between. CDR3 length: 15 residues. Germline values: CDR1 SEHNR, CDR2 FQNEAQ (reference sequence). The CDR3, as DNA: TGTGCCAGCAGCCGGCCGGGAGAAGTAGGAAGTGGCTACACCTTC. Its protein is CASSRPGEVGSGYTF.

Written as DNA, the CDR3 is TGTGCCTATTCGGAGGGAGGCTACACCTTC. It codes for CAYSEGGYTF. The chain has TRBV30 and TRBJ1-2; no firm D call. The V gene's germline CDR1 is GTSNPN and CDR2 SVGIG (reference sequence). The CDR3 is made up of 10 amino acids. V gave up 7 bases and J gave up 8 bases, with 11 bases separating them.

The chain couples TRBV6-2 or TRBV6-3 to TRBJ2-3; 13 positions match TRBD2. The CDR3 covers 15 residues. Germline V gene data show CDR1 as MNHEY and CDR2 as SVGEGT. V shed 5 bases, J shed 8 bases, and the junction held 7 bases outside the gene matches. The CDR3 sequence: CASSKGLAGTGTQYF. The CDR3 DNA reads TGTGCCAGCAGTAAGGGACTAGCGGGGACCGGTACGCAGTATTTT.

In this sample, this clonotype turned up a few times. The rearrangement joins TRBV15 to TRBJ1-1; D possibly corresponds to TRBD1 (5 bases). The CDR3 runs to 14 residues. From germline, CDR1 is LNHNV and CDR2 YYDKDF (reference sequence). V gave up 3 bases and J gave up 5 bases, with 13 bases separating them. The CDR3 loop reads CATSSTGRLTEAFF. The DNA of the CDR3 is TGTGCCACCAGCAGTACGGGACGGCTGACTGAAGCTTTCTTT.

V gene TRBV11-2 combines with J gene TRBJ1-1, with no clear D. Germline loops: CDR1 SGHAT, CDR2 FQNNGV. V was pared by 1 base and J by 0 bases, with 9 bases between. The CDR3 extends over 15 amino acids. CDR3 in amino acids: CASSLGSQVNTEAFF. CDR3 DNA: TGTGCCAGCAGCTTAGGGTCCCAGGTGAACACTGAAGCTTTCTTT.

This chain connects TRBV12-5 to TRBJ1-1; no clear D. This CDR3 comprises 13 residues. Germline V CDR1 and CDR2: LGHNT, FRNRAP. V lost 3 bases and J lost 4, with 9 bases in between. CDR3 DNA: TGTGCTAGTGGTTTTCAACTCGGCACTGAAGCTTTCTTT. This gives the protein CASGFQLGTEAFF.

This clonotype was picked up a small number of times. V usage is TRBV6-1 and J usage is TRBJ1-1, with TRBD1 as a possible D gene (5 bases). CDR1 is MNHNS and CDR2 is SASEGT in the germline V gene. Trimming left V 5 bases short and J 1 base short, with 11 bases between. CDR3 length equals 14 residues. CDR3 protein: CASSMTVRNTEAFF. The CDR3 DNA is TGTGCCAGCAGTATGACAGTACGGAACACTGAAGCTTTCTTT.

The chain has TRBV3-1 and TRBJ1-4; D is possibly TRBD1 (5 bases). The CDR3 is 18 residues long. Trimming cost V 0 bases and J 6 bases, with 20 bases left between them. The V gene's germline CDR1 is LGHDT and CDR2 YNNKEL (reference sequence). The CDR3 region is CASSQESAGWGGYEKLFF. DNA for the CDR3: TGTGCCAGCAGCCAAGAGTCGGCCGGCTGGGGGGGATATGAAAAACTGTTTTTT.

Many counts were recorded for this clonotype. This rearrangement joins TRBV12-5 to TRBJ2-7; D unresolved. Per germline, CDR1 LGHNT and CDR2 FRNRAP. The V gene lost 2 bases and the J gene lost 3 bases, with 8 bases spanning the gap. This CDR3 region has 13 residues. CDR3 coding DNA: TGTGCTAGTGGTTTGCCGGAGATCTACGAGCAGTACTTC. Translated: CASGLPEIYEQYF.

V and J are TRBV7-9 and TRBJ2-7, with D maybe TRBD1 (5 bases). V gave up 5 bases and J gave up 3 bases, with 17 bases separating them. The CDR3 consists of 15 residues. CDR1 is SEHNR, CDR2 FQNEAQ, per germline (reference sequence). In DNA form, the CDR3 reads TGTGCCAGCAGCCCTACCCAGGGCATCTTCTACGAGCAGTACTTC. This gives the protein CASSPTQGIFYEQYF.

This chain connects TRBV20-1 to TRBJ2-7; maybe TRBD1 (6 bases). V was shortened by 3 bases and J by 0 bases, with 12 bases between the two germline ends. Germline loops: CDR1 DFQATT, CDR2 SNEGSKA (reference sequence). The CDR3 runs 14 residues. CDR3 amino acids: CSASGDTSSYEQYF. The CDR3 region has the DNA TGCAGTGCTAGCGGGGACACGAGCTCCTACGAGCAGTACTTC.

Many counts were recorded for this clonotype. CDR3 nucleotide sequence: TGTGCCAGCAGTTTCCTCCGTACTGAAGCTTTCTTT. The encoded protein is CASSFLRTEAFF. V is TRBV12-3 or TRBV12-4 and J is TRBJ1-1; D call uncertain. Trimming left V 3 bases short and J 5 bases short, with 7 bases between. CDR3 length: 12 amino acids.

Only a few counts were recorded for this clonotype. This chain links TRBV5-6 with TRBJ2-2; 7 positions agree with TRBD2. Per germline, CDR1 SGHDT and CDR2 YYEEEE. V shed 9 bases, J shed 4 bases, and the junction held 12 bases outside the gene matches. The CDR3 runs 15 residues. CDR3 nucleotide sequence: TGTGCCACCAAACCTGGGAGGGCGAGCACCGGGGAGCTGTTTTTT. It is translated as CATKPGRASTGELFF.

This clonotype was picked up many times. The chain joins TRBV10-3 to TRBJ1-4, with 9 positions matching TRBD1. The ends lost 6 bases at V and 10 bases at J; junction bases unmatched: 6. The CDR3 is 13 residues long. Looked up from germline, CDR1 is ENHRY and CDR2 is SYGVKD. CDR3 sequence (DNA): TGTGCCATCAGGGACAGGGGCGGGGGAAAACTGTTTTTT. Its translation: CAIRDRGGGKLFF.

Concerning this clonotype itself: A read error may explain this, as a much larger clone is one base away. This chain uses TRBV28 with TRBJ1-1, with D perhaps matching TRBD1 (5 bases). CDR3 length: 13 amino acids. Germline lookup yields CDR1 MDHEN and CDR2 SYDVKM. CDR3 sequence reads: CANSLGWGAEAFF. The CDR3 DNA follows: TGTGCCAACAGTTTAGGGTGGGGGGCTGAAGCTTTCTTT.

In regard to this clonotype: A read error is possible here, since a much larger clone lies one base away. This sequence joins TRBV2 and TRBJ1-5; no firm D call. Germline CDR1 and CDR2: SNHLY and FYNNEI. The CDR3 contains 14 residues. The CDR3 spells CASSESSPNRPQHF. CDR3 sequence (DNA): TGTGCCAGCAGTGAATCATCGCCGAATCGGCCCCAGCATTTT. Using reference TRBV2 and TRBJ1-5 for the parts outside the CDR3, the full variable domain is EPEVTQTPSHQVTQMGQEVILRCVPISNHLYFYWYRQILGQKVEFLVSFYNNEISEKSEIFDDQFSVERPDGSNFTLKIRSTKLEDSAMYFCASSESSPNRPQHFGDGTRLSIL.

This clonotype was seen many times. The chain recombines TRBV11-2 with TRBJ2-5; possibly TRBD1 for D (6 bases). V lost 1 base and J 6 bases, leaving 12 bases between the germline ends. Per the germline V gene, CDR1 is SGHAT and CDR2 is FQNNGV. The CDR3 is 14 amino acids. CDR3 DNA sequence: TGTGCCAGCAGCTTAGTATCCAGGGGCAAGACCCAGTACTTC. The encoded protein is CASSLVSRGKTQYF. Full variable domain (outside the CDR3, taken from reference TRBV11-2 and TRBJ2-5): EAGVAQSPRYKIIEKRQSVAFWCNPISGHATLYWYQQILGQGPKLLIQFQNNGVVDDSQLPKDRFSAERLKGVDSTLKIQPAKLEDSAVYLCASSLVSRGKTQYFGPGTRLLVL.

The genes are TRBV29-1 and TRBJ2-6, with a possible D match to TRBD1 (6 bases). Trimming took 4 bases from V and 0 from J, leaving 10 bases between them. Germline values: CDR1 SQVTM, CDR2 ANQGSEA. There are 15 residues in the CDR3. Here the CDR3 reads CSVAGHLSGANVLTF. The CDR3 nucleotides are TGCAGCGTTGCGGGACACCTCTCTGGGGCCAACGTCCTGACTTTC.

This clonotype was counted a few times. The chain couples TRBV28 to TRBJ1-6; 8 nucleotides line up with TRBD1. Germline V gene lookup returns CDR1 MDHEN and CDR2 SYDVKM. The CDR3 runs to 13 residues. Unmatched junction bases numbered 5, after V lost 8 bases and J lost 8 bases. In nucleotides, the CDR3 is TGTGCCAGCTGCCCGGGACAGGATTCACCCCTCCACTTT. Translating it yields CASCPGQDSPLHF.